One and the same sample provided the 9 T cell receptor beta chains below, sequenced in a study of T cell repertoires in cytomegalovirus infection. TCRdb called the reads again in MiXCR, with one record for every CDR3 protein. This repertoire shows some 170,000 distinct CDR3 sequences, about 15% found once; its top ten account for roughly a quarter. Sequenced: CD8+ T cells from PBMCs. All receptors come from a human donor in good health (CMV status not recorded). Some clones in this sample may be carry-over from other donors' samples.

The genes are TRBV6-5 and TRBJ2-6; D may be TRBD2 (5 bases). V was shortened by 2 bases and J by 2 bases, with 10 bases between the two germline ends. The germline V gene encodes CDR1 MNHEY and CDR2 SVGAGI. The CDR3 spans 16 residues. CDR3 sequence reads: CASSYGEYTGANVLTF. In DNA, the CDR3 is TGTGCCAGCAGTTACGGGGAGTATACTGGGGCCAACGTCCTGACTTTC.

The table lists this clonotype with a few counts. The chain carries TRBV7-2 and TRBJ2-2; the match to TRBD2 covers 8 bases. In germline, CDR1 is SGHTA, CDR2 FQGNSA. Trimming took 8 bases from V and 5 from J; bases not matched to a gene: 7. This CDR3 comprises 14 residues. CDR3 DNA sequence: TGTGCCAGCCCAACTAGCGGAGGAACCGGGGAGCTGTTTTTT. It yields the protein CASPTSGGTGELFF.

V is TRBV7-9 and J is TRBJ1-1, with D possibly being TRBD1 (6 bases). V lost 4 bases and J lost 5, with 17 bases in between. The CDR3 covers 15 residues. Germline V gene sequence: CDR1 SEHNR, CDR2 FQNEAQ (reference sequence). CDR3 DNA: TGTGCCAGCAGCTCCCAGTTGGGGGCCGGTACTGAAGCTTTCTTT. It codes for CASSSQLGAGTEAFF. Complete variable domain (other parts from reference TRBV7-9 and TRBJ1-1): DTGVSQNPRHKITKRGQNVTFRCDPISEHNRLYWYRQTLGQGPEFLTYFQNEAQLEKSRLLSDRFSAERPKGSFSTLEIQRTEQGDSAMYLCASSSQLGAGTEAFFGQGTRLTVV.

This clonotype was observed many times. The chain employs TRBV6-5 and TRBJ1-6; D gene uncertain. Germline V gene sequence: CDR1 MNHEY, CDR2 SVGAGI. The CDR3 extends over 13 amino acids. V was shortened by 7 bases and J by 9 bases, with 13 bases between the two germline ends. The CDR3 nucleotides read TGTGCCAGCACCCGGGGAGGTGGTTCACCCCTCCACTTT. Residues: CASTRGGGSPLHF.

This clonotype was seen more than once but under ten times. The V and J genes are TRBV12-3 or TRBV12-4 and TRBJ2-5, with TRBD1 as a possible D gene (5 bases). V was trimmed by 4 bases and J by 5 bases, leaving 17 bases between them. CDR3 length equals 15 residues. CDR3 coding DNA: TGTGCCAGCAGTTCACATTCCAGGGTACGGGAGACCCAGTACTTC. Translation: CASSSHSRVRETQYF.

This clonotype was picked up one time. The junction differs from germline at one of its ends, possibly a read error. The rearrangement uses TRBV6-5 and TRBJ2-5; D possibly corresponds to TRBD1 (6 bases). The CDR3 has 15 amino acids. CDR1 is MNHEY, CDR2 SVGAGI, per germline. The CDR3 reads CARSYSGRGPETQYF. The CDR3, as DNA: TGTGCCCGCAGTTACTCAGGCAGGGGACCTGAGACCCAGTACTTC.

The chain uses TRBV7-2 and TRBJ2-3, with 10 bases fitting TRBD2. Germline assignment: CDR1 SGHTA and CDR2 FQGNSA. V was clipped by 1 base and J by 0 bases; unmatched bases: 4. This CDR3 has 17 amino acids. CDR3: CASSLVASGSSTDTQYF. CDR3 nucleotide sequence: TGTGCCAGCAGCTTAGTGGCTAGCGGGAGCAGCACAGATACGCAGTATTTT.

V usage is TRBV20-1 and J usage is TRBJ2-1, with no clear D. Trimming removed 0 bases from V and 6 bases from J, with 9 bases in between. In germline, CDR1 is DFQATT, CDR2 SNEGSKA (reference sequence). The CDR3 consists of 13 residues. CDR3: CSARDGRANEQFF. CDR3 nucleotide sequence: TGCAGTGCTAGAGATGGCCGGGCCAATGAGCAGTTCTTC.

This sequence joins TRBV6-5 and TRBJ1-1, with 7 bases aligning to TRBD1. V shed 5 bases and J 7 bases; nucleotides not matched to a gene: 4. The CDR3 totals 12 residues. Germline CDR1 and CDR2: MNHEY and SVGAGI. This CDR3 is CASSQGQFEAFF. The CDR3 DNA reads as TGTGCCAGCAGTCAGGGACAGTTTGAAGCTTTCTTT.